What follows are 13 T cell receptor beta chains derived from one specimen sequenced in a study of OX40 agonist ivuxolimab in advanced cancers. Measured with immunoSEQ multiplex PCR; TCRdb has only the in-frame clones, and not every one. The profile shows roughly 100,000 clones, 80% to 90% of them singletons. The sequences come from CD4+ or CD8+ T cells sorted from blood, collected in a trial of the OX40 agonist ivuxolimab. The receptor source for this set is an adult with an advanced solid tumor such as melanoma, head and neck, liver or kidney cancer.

The DNA for the CDR3 is TGCAGCGTTGAGCCCTTGGAGGGTACGGTCGATGAGCAGTTCTTC. The encoded protein is CSVEPLEGTVDEQFF. V and J are TRBV29-1 and TRBJ2-1; a possible D gene is TRBD2 (6 bases). The germline CDR1 and CDR2 sequences are SQVTM and ANQGSEA. Deletions cut 3 bases from V and 8 bases from J, with 20 bases between. The CDR3 contains 15 residues.

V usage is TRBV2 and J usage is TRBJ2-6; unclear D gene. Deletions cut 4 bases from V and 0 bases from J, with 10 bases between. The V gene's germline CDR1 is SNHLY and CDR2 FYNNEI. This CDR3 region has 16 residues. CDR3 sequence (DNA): TGTGCCAGCAGTGTAGGACGGATCTCTGGGGCCAACGTCCTGACTTTC. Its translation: CASSVGRISGANVLTF.

This CDR3 is CASGGTRSYEQYF. CDR3 nucleotides: TGTGCCAGCGGCGGGACTCGCTCCTACGAGCAGTACTTC. The chain is built from TRBV11-3 and TRBJ2-7, with D possibly TRBD2 on 6 matching bases. The V and J ends lost 8 bases and 0 bases respectively, with 11 bases between them. The CDR3 is 13 residues long. Germline loops: CDR1 SGHNT, CDR2 YENEEA.

The CDR3 is CASSTRHGGEAFF. As DNA, the CDR3 is TGTGCCAGCAGCACCCGTCATGGGGGAGAAGCTTTCTTT. The rearrangement links TRBV27 to TRBJ1-1, with D possibly TRBD1 on 5 matching bases. Germline V lookup: CDR1 MNHEY, CDR2 SMNVEV (reference sequence). The CDR3 spans 13 residues. V was shortened by 6 bases and J by 8 bases, with 16 bases between the two germline ends.

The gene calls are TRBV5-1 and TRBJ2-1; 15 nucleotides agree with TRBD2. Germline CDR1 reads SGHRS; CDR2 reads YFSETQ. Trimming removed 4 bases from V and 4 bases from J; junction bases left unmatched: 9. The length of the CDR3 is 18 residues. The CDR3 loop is CASSTRTSGRAGYNEQFF. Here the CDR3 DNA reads TGCGCCAGCAGCACCAGGACTAGCGGGAGGGCGGGGTACAATGAGCAGTTCTTC.

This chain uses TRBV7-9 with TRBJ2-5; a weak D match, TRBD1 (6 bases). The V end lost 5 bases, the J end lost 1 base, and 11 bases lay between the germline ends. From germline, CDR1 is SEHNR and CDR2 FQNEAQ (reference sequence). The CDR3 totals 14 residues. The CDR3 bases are TGTGCCAGCAGCGTGGTGGACAGCCAAGAGACCCAGTACTTC. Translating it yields CASSVVDSQETQYF.

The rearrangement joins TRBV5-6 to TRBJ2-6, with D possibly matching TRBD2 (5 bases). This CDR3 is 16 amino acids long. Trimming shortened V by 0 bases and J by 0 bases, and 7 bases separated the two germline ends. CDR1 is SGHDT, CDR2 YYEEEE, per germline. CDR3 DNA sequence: TGTGCCAGCAGCTTGGGACGGGGCTCTGGGGCCAACGTCCTGACTTTC. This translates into CASSLGRGSGANVLTF. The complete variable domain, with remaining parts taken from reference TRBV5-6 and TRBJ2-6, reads DAGVTQSPTHLIKTRGQQVTLRCSPKSGHDTVSWYQQALGQGPQFIFQYYEEEERQRGNFPDRFSGHQFPNYSSELNVNALLLGDSALYLCASSLGRGSGANVLTFGAGSRLTVL.

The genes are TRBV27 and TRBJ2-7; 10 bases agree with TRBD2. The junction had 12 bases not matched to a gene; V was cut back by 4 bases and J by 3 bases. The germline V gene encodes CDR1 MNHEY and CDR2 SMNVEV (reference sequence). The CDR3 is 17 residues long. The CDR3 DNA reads TGTGCCAGCAGTTCGACCTCCGGGACTAGCGAAGTCTACGAGCAGTACTTC. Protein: CASSSTSGTSEVYEQYF.

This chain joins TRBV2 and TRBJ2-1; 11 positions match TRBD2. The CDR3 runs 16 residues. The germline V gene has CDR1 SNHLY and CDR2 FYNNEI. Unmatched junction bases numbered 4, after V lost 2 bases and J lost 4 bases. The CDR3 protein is CASSEWTSGLYNEQFF. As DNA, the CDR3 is TGTGCCAGCAGTGAATGGACTAGCGGGTTATACAATGAGCAGTTCTTC. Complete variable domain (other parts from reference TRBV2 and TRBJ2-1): EPEVTQTPSHQVTQMGQEVILRCVPISNHLYFYWYRQILGQKVEFLVSFYNNEISEKSEIFDDQFSVERPDGSNFTLKIRSTKLEDSAMYFCASSEWTSGLYNEQFFGPGTRLTVL.

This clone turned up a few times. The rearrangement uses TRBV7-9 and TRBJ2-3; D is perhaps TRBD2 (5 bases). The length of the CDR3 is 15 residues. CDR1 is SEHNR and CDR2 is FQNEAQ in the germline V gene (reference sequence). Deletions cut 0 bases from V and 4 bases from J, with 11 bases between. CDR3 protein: CASSLAAGEPDTQYF. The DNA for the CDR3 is TGTGCCAGCAGCTTAGCGGCCGGGGAGCCAGATACGCAGTATTTT.

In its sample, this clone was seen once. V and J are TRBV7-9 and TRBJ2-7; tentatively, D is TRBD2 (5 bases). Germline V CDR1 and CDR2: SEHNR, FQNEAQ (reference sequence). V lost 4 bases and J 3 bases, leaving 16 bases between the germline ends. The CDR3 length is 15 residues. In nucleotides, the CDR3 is TGTGCCAGCAGCTCCGGGAAGATAGAAGTCTACGAGCAGTACTTC. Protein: CASSSGKIEVYEQYF.

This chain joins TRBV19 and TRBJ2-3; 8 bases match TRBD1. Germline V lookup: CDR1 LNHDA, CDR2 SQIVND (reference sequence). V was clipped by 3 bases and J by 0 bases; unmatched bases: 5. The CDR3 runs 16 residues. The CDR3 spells CASSILGTGSTDTQYF. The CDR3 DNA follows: TGTGCCAGTAGTATTCTCGGGACAGGCAGCACAGATACGCAGTATTTT.

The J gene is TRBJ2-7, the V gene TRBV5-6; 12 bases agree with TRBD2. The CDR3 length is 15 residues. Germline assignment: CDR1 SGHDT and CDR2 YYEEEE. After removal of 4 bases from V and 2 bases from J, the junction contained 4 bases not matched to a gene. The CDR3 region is CASSPRLAGAYEQYF. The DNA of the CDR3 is TGTGCCAGCAGCCCCAGACTAGCGGGAGCCTACGAGCAGTACTTC.